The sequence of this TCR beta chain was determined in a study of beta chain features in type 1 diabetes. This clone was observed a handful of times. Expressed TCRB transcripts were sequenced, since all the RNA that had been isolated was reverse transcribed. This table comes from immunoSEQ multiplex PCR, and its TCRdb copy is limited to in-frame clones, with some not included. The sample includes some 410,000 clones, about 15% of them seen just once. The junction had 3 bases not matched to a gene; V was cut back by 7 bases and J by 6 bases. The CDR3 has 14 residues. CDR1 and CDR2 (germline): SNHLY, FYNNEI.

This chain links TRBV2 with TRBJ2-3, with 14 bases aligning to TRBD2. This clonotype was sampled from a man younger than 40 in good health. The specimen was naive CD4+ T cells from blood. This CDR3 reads CASTGTSGSDTQYF. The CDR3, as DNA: TGTGCCAGCACCGGGACTAGCGGGAGCGATACGCAGTATTTT.